Sequencing of this T cell receptor beta chain was carried out in a study of PD-1 blockade in mismatch repair-deficient tumors. TCRdb's table, derived via immunoSEQ multiplex PCR, lists solely in-frame clones and lacks some. The data hold around 23,000 clones, with more than 80% observed a single time. Three pembrolizumab responders had their TCRs sequenced. V gave up 5 bases and J gave up 4 bases, with 3 bases separating them. CDR3 size: 10 residues. CDR1 and CDR2 from the germline V gene are SGHNT and YENEEA. The TCR comes from an adult with mismatch repair-deficient cancer. This chain uses TRBV11-3 with TRBJ2-7; D gene uncertain. Sequencing used peripheral blood, obtained 12 weeks after starting pembrolizumab. CDR3 nucleotide sequence: TGTGCCAGCAGCACATACGAGCAGTACTTC. Protein product: CASSTYEQYF.